The 18 T cell receptor beta chains listed next were all sequenced from one sample in a study of PD-1 blockade in mismatch repair-deficient tumors. Repertoires were generated with immunoSEQ multiplex PCR, while TCRdb's copy carries only in-frame clones and drops some. The table lists roughly 120,000 clones, roughly 90% of them singletons. The starting material was peripheral blood, obtained roughly 70 weeks after starting pembrolizumab. The receptors stem from an adult with mismatch repair-deficient cancer.

V gene TRBV6-9 combines with J gene TRBJ2-6; D is unresolved. The germline V gene encodes CDR1 MNHGY and CDR2 SVAAGI. The CDR3 has 16 residues. The ends were cut back, 2 bases at V and 0 bases at J, with 8 bases in the middle. CDR3 nucleotides: TGTGCCAGCAGTTATATACCGACCTCTGGGGCCAACGTCCTGACTTTC. Its protein is CASSYIPTSGANVLTF.

This chain connects TRBV5-1 to TRBJ1-1; D might be TRBD1 (5 bases). Germline CDR1 and CDR2: SGHRS and YFSETQ. Between the trimmed V and J ends, which lost 3 bases and 5 bases, there was a span of 17 bases. The CDR3 extends over 15 amino acids. CDR3 bases: TGCGCCAGCAGCTCAAGCACAAGGGGTGAAACTGAAGCTTTCTTT. It is translated as CASSSSTRGETEAFF.

The J gene is TRBJ1-1, the V gene TRBV19; D not resolved. V dropped 7 bases and J dropped 6 bases, with 21 bases sitting between them. CDR3 length: 15 amino acids. Germline loops: CDR1 LNHDA, CDR2 SQIVND (reference sequence). The CDR3 DNA reads as TGTGCCAGTATCCCCCCCGAATCAGGTGGGGCTGAAGCTTTCTTT. Translated: CASIPPESGGAEAFF.

On this clone itself: Other DNA sequences from this sample encode an identical CDR3 as well. The chain recombines TRBV11-2 with TRBJ2-2; D possibly corresponds to TRBD2 (5 bases). V was clipped by 5 bases and J by 1 base, with 8 bases between them. CDR1 is SGHAT and CDR2 is FQNNGV in the germline V gene. The CDR3 totals 14 residues. The CDR3 protein is CASSRRGNTGELFF. The CDR3 nucleotides read TGTGCCAGCAGCCGCCGGGGGAACACCGGGGAGCTGTTTTTT.

J is TRBJ2-5 and V is TRBV5-6; D gene unclear. The V end lost 1 base, the J end lost 5 bases, and 9 bases lay between the germline ends. The germline V gene encodes CDR1 SGHDT and CDR2 YYEEEE. This CDR3 comprises 13 residues. The CDR3 nucleotides read TGTGCCAGCAGCTTGTCCCACGGGGAGACCCAGTACTTC. This sequence encodes CASSLSHGETQYF.

The chain is built from TRBV12-5 and TRBJ2-1, with D uncertain. This CDR3 is 16 amino acids long. Germline CDR1 and CDR2: LGHNT and FRNRAP. The V end was cut by 3 bases, the J end by 5 bases, with 17 bases between. The CDR3 sequence is CASGFSGEGRNNEQFF. The CDR3 DNA follows: TGTGCTAGTGGTTTTTCGGGCGAAGGCCGTAACAATGAGCAGTTCTTC.

The chain couples TRBV5-1 to TRBJ1-5; a weak D match, TRBD1 (5 bases). CDR1 and CDR2 from the germline V gene are SGHRS and YFSETQ. This CDR3 contains 16 residues. With 2 bases removed from V and 0 bases from J, the gap between germline ends came to 12 bases. The CDR3 DNA is TGCGCCAGCAGCTTAACAGGAGATTATAGCAATCAGCCCCAGCATTTT. Translating gives CASSLTGDYSNQPQHF. Complete variable domain (other parts from reference TRBV5-1 and TRBJ1-5): KAGVTQTPRYLIKTRGQQVTLSCSPISGHRSVSWYQQTPGQGLQFLFEYFSETQRNKGNFPGRFSGRQFSNSRSEMNVSTLELGDSALYLCASSLTGDYSNQPQHFGDGTRLSIL.

The genes are TRBV27 and TRBJ2-4; 8 nucleotides agree with TRBD1. The V gene end was trimmed by 4 bases and the J gene end by 5 bases; junction bases not matched to a gene: 7. The CDR3 contains 15 residues. Germline V gene data show CDR1 as MNHEY and CDR2 as SMNVEV (reference sequence). CDR3 amino acids: CASSSTGTGENIQYF. The DNA for the CDR3 is TGTGCCAGCAGTTCAACCGGGACAGGAGAAAACATTCAGTACTTC.

The chain combines TRBV5-4 with TRBJ2-7; 9 bases are a match to TRBD1. This CDR3 has 14 residues. J gave up 1 base and V 4 bases, and 3 bases lay outside the gene matches. Germline loops: CDR1 SGHNT, CDR2 YYREEE (reference sequence). CDR3 DNA: TGTGCCAGCAGCGCGGGGACAGGGTCCTACGAGCAGTACTTC. This translates into CASSAGTGSYEQYF. Based on the CDR3 plus reference TRBV5-4 and TRBJ2-7, the full variable domain is ETGVTQSPTHLIKTRGQQVTLRCSSQSGHNTVSWYQQALGQGPQFIFQYYREEENGRGNFPPRFSGLQFPNYSSELNVNALELDDSALYLCASSAGTGSYEQYFGPGTRLTVT.

The chain links TRBV7-9 to TRBJ2-1; D gene unclear. Trimming removed 0 bases at V and 8 bases at J, with 5 bases between. The CDR3 extends over 12 amino acids. CDR1 and CDR2 from the germline V gene are SEHNR and FQNEAQ (reference sequence). The CDR3 DNA sequence: TGTGCCAGCAGCTTAGCAGGGTATGAGCAGTTCTTC. This encodes CASSLAGYEQFF.

V usage is TRBV29-1 and J usage is TRBJ2-7; unclear D gene. The CDR3 length is 13 residues. V dropped 0 bases and J dropped 6 bases, with 12 bases sitting between them. Germline CDR1 SQVTM, CDR2 ANQGSEA. The CDR3 region is CSVEDQNSSEQYF. CDR3 sequence (DNA): TGCAGCGTTGAAGATCAGAACAGTTCCGAGCAGTACTTC.

The chain couples TRBV2 to TRBJ2-4; no reliable D call. V was shortened by 7 bases and J by 0 bases, with 10 bases between the two germline ends. Germline V CDR1 and CDR2: SNHLY, FYNNEI. This CDR3 spans 14 amino acids. CDR3 in amino acids: CASTEHLAKNIQYF. CDR3 nucleotides: TGTGCCAGCACCGAACACCTAGCCAAAAACATTCAGTACTTC.

The rearrangement links TRBV27 to TRBJ2-7, with 7 bases fitting TRBD2. V was pared by 3 bases and J by 3 bases, with 8 bases of the junction left unmatched. The CDR3 has 15 amino acids. Germline CDR1 and CDR2: MNHEY and SMNVEV (reference sequence). This CDR3 reads CASSFSGSFLYEQYF. Written as DNA, the CDR3 is TGTGCCAGCAGTTTTAGCGGGTCGTTCCTCTACGAGCAGTACTTC.

This clone was detected only a few times. The chain employs TRBV11-2 and TRBJ2-7, with TRBD1 identical over 9 bases. The CDR3 contains 14 residues. CDR1 SGHAT and CDR2 FQNNGV come from the germline V gene. Unmatched junction bases numbered 5, after V lost 2 bases and J lost 6 bases. CDR3 sequence: CASSLLGTGFEQYF. The DNA for the CDR3 is TGTGCCAGCAGCTTATTGGGGACAGGGTTCGAGCAGTACTTC.

The chain uses TRBV11-2 and TRBJ1-4; D uncertain. Germline V gene sequence: CDR1 SGHAT, CDR2 FQNNGV. CDR3 length: 14 residues. V was pared by 5 bases and J by 2 bases, with 9 bases between. This CDR3 is CASSGSGTNEKLFF. CDR3 nucleotide sequence: TGTGCCAGCAGCGGTTCCGGGACTAATGAAAAACTGTTTTTT.

This rearrangement joins TRBV2 to TRBJ2-1; 7 bases are shared with TRBD2. There are 16 residues in the CDR3. The junction had 12 bases not matched to a gene; V was cut back by 7 bases and J by 3 bases. Per germline, CDR1 SNHLY and CDR2 FYNNEI. The CDR3 spells CASTAGRTSVYNEQFF. The CDR3 DNA sequence: TGTGCCAGCACTGCCGGGAGGACTAGTGTCTACAATGAGCAGTTCTTC.

The sample holds a few counts of this clone. The chain is built from TRBV5-6 and TRBJ1-1; a possible D gene is TRBD1 (5 bases). Germline CDR1 and CDR2: SGHDT and YYEEEE. Trimming cost V 5 bases and J 2 bases, with 13 bases left between them. CDR3 length: 14 residues. The CDR3 DNA is TGTGCCAGCAGTAGAAGGCAGGGTAACACTGAAGCTTTCTTT. Its protein product is CASSRRQGNTEAFF.

The chain joins TRBV6-5 to TRBJ2-1; 8 positions agree with TRBD1. Germline V gene lookup returns CDR1 MNHEY and CDR2 SVGAGI. V was pared by 5 bases and J by 1 base, with 1 base of the junction left unmatched. This CDR3 spans 14 amino acids. Written as DNA, the CDR3 is TGTGCCAGCAGTAGGACAGGGTCCTACAATGAGCAGTTCTTC. This gives the protein CASSRTGSYNEQFF.